The subject of this entry is one T cell receptor (beta chain). The target antigen is unknown. These data come from a study of monozygotic twins with inflammatory bowel disease. Regarding the study as a whole: Results did not support any single strong IBD-associated signal or clonotype. Possibly because of limited power, concordant and discordant twins showed no difference in repertoire similarity.

The CDR3 is 16 amino acids. CDR1 DFQATT and CDR2 SNEGSKA come from the germline V gene (reference sequence). One entry per CDR3 protein, without DNA, is what TCRdb gives after re-calling the 5' RACE reads. The sample includes about 210,000 distinct CDR3 sequences. The receptor was isolated from a human donor with ulcerative colitis or Crohn's disease, or a healthy co-twin of an affected twin (not recorded which). The sequenced material came from blood. The rearrangement joins TRBV20-1 to TRBJ2-3; there is no DNA to check the TCRdb D call of TRBD1. This CDR3 is CSARFLAGDWTDTQYF.